This T cell receptor (beta chain) was obtained from a study of blood T cell repertoires in COVID-19. About the research overall: Italy, Spain and the United States were the sources of the convalescent and acute COVID-19 samples. The analysed material was cDNA or gDNA that came from T cells, B-cell-depleted T cells, or PBMCs.

V shed 6 bases and J 3 bases; nucleotides not matched to a gene: 5. Germline assignment: CDR1 MNHEY and CDR2 SVGAGI. This CDR3 is 13 amino acids long. As handled by the study authors: Amplification with reference gene primers provided the estimates of nucleated cell counts. The assay was immunoSEQ multiplex PCR, and TCRdb's table has in-frame clones only and misses some. That table gives V, J and clone size, and the DNA gave D and trimming. The table includes 95,000 to 120,000 clones, about four fifths detected once. Sequencing was done on a sample of peripheral blood. This sequence joins TRBV6-5 and TRBJ2-7; 7 bases are shared with TRBD1. The sequence derives from a woman between 40 and 50 years old with acute or convalescent COVID-19. CDR3 in amino acids: CASRSSGGYEQYF. CDR3 in DNA: TGTGCCAGCAGATCGTCAGGGGGCTACGAGCAGTACTTC.